Listed below are T cell receptor beta chains from one sample, sequenced in a study of control samples from healthy donors and cancer patients. Profiling relied on immunoSEQ multiplex PCR, and the TCRdb table lists in-frame clones only, not all of them. The profile covers 150,000 to 200,000 clones, with 91% appearing a single time and 2% to 2.5% taken by the ten largest. The specimen sequenced was blood. The receptor source for this set is a woman aged 40 to 55 in good health. The CDR3 runs from the conserved cysteine through the conserved F or W. The D gene is left open where the match is weak. Size values are once, few and many counts, or a class for expanded clones, and some rows have none.

D gene: TRBD1; J gene: TRBJ1-2; clone size: .; V gene: TRBV4-1; CDR3 DNA: TGCGCCAGCAGCCAAGTCGAGGGGGCGAGGGGCTACACCTTC; CDR3 protein: CASSQVEGARGYTF
D gene: .; J gene: TRBJ1-5; clone size: few; V gene: TRBV5-5; CDR3 DNA: TGTGCCAGCAGCTTGCTGTGGGATCAGCCCCAGCATTTT; CDR3 protein: CASSLLWDQPQHF
D gene: .; J gene: TRBJ2-2; clone size: few; V gene: TRBV6-4; CDR3 DNA: TGTGCCAGCAGTCGGACAGAGTCCGGGGAGCTGTTTTTT; CDR3 protein: CASSRTESGELFF
D gene: .; J gene: TRBJ2-5; clone size: .; V gene: TRBV7-9; CDR3 DNA: TGTGCCAGCAGCTTATTGGCCGGTGGGGAGACCCAGTACTTC; CDR3 protein: CASSLLAGGETQYF
D gene: TRBD1; J gene: TRBJ1-3; clone size: .; V gene: TRBV19; CDR3 DNA: TGTGCCAGTAGTTCGGGGACAGGGGAGTACACCATATATTTT; CDR3 protein: CASSSGTGEYTIYF
D gene: .; J gene: TRBJ1-2; clone size: .; V gene: TRBV6-6; CDR3 DNA: TGTGCCAGCAACGGACGGAACTATGGCTACACCTTC; CDR3 protein: CASNGRNYGYTF
D gene: .; J gene: TRBJ2-3; clone size: .; V gene: TRBV27; CDR3 DNA: TGTGCCAGCAGTTCCCTCCCCCCCGCGCCGAGGGATACGCAGTATTTT; CDR3 protein: CASSSLPPAPRDTQYF
D gene: .; J gene: TRBJ2-1; clone size: .; V gene: TRBV21-1; CDR3 DNA: TGTGCCAGCAGCCAGAAGGACAGGGGATACAATGAGCAGTTCTTC; CDR3 protein: CASSQKDRGYNEQFF
D gene: .; J gene: TRBJ2-3; clone size: .; V gene: TRBV10-1; CDR3 DNA: TGCGCCAGCAGTGATCCCCTGCTGGCGCAGTATTTT; CDR3 protein: CASSDPLLAQYF
D gene: .; J gene: TRBJ2-2; clone size: .; V gene: TRBV9; CDR3 DNA: TGTGCCAGCAGCGTAGGGAGGGGACGCGCGAACACCGGGGAGCTGTTTTTT; CDR3 protein: CASSVGRGRANTGELFF
D gene: TRBD1; J gene: TRBJ1-5; clone size: .; V gene: TRBV4-2; CDR3 DNA: TGTGCCAGCAGCCAAGACGGGCCCGGGACAGATACGCAGCCCCAGCATTTT; CDR3 protein: CASSQDGPGTDTQPQHF
D gene: .; J gene: TRBJ2-7; clone size: .; V gene: TRBV2; CDR3 DNA: TGTGCCAGCAGTGAAGCGCCCCCCCGGACAGAATCCTACGAGCAGTACTTC; CDR3 protein: CASSEAPPRTESYEQYF